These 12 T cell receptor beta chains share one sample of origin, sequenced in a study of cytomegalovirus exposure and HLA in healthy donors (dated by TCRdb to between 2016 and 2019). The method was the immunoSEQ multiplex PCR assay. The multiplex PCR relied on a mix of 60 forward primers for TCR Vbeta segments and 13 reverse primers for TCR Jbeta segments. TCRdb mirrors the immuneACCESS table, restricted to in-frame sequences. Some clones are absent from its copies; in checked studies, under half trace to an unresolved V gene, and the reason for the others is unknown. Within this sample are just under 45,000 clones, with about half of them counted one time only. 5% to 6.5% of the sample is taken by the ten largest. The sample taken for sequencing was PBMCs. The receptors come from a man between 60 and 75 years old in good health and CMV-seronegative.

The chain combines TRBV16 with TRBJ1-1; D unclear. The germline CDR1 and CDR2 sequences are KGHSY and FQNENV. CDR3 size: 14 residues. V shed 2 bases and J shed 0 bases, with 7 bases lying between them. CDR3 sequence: CASSQNTLNTEAFF. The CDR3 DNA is TGTGCCAGCAGCCAAAACACCCTGAACACTGAAGCTTTCTTT.

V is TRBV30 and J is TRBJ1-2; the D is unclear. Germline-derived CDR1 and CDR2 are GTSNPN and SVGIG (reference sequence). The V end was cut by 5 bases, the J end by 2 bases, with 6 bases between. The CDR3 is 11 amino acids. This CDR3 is CAWELNYGYTF. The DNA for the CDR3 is TGTGCCTGGGAGTTGAACTATGGCTACACCTTC. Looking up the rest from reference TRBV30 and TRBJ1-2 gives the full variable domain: SQTIHQWPATLVQPVGSPLSLECTVEGTSNPNLYWYRQAAGRGLQLLFYSVGIGQISSEVPQNLSASRPQDRQFILSSKKLLLSDSGFYLCAWELNYGYTFGSGTRLTVV.

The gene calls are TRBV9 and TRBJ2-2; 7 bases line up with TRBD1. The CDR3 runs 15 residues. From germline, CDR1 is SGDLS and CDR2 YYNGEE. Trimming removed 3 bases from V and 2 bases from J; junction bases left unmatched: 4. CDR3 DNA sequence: TGTGCCAGCAGCGCCGGGACAGTAAACACCGGGGAGCTGTTTTTT. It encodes CASSAGTVNTGELFF.

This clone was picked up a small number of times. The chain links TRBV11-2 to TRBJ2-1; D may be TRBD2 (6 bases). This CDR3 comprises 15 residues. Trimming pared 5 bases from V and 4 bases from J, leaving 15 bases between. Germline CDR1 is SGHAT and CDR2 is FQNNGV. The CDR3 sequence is CASSVMGGSYNEQFF. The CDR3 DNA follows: TGTGCCAGCAGCGTTATGGGGGGAAGTTACAATGAGCAGTTCTTC.

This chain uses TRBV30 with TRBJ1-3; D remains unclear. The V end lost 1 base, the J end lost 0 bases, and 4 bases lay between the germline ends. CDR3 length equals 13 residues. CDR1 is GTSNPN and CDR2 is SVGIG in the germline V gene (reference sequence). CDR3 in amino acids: CAWSAISGNTIYF. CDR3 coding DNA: TGTGCCTGGAGTGCCATCTCTGGAAACACCATATATTTT.

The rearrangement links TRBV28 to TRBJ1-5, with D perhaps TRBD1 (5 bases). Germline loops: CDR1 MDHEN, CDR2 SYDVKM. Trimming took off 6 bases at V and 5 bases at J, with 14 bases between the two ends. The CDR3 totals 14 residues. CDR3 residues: CASRLSRDYQPQHF. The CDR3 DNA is TGTGCCAGCAGACTCAGCAGGGATTATCAGCCCCAGCATTTT.

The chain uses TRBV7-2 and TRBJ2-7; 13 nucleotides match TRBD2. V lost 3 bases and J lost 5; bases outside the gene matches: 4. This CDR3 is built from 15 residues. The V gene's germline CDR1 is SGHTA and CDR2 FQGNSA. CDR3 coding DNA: TGTGCCAGCAGCTTCAGGACTAGCGGGGGCAACGAGCAGTACTTC. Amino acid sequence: CASSFRTSGGNEQYF.

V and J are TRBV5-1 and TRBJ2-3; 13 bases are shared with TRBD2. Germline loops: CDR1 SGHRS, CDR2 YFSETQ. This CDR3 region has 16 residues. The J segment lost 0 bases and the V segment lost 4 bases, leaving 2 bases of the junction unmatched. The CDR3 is CASSLGLAGSTDTQYF. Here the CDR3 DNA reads TGCGCCAGCAGCCTGGGACTAGCGGGAAGCACAGATACGCAGTATTTT.

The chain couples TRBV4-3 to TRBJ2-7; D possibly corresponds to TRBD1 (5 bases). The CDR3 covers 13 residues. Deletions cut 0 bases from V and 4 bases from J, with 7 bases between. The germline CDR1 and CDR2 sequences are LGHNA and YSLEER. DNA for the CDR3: TGCGCCAGCAGCCAAGACAGGGCGTACGAGCAGTACTTC. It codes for CASSQDRAYEQYF.

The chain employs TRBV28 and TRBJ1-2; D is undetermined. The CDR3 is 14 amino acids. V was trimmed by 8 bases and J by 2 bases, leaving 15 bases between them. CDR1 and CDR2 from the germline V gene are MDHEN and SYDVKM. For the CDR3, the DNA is TGTGCCAGCGGACTTAAAGGACGGAACTATGGCTACACCTTC. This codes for CASGLKGRNYGYTF.

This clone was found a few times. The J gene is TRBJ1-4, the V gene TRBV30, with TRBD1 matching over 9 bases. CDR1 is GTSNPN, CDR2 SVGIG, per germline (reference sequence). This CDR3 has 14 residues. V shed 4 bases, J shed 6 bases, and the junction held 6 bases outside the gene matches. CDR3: CAWTTGGADEKLFF. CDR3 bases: TGTGCCTGGACCACAGGGGGCGCAGATGAAAAACTGTTTTTT.

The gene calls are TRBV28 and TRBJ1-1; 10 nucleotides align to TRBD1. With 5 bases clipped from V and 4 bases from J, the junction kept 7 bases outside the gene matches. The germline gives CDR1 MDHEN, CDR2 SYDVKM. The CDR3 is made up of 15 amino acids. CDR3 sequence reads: CASSTRQGAPTEAFF. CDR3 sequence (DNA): TGTGCCAGCAGTACGAGACAGGGGGCGCCCACTGAAGCTTTCTTT.